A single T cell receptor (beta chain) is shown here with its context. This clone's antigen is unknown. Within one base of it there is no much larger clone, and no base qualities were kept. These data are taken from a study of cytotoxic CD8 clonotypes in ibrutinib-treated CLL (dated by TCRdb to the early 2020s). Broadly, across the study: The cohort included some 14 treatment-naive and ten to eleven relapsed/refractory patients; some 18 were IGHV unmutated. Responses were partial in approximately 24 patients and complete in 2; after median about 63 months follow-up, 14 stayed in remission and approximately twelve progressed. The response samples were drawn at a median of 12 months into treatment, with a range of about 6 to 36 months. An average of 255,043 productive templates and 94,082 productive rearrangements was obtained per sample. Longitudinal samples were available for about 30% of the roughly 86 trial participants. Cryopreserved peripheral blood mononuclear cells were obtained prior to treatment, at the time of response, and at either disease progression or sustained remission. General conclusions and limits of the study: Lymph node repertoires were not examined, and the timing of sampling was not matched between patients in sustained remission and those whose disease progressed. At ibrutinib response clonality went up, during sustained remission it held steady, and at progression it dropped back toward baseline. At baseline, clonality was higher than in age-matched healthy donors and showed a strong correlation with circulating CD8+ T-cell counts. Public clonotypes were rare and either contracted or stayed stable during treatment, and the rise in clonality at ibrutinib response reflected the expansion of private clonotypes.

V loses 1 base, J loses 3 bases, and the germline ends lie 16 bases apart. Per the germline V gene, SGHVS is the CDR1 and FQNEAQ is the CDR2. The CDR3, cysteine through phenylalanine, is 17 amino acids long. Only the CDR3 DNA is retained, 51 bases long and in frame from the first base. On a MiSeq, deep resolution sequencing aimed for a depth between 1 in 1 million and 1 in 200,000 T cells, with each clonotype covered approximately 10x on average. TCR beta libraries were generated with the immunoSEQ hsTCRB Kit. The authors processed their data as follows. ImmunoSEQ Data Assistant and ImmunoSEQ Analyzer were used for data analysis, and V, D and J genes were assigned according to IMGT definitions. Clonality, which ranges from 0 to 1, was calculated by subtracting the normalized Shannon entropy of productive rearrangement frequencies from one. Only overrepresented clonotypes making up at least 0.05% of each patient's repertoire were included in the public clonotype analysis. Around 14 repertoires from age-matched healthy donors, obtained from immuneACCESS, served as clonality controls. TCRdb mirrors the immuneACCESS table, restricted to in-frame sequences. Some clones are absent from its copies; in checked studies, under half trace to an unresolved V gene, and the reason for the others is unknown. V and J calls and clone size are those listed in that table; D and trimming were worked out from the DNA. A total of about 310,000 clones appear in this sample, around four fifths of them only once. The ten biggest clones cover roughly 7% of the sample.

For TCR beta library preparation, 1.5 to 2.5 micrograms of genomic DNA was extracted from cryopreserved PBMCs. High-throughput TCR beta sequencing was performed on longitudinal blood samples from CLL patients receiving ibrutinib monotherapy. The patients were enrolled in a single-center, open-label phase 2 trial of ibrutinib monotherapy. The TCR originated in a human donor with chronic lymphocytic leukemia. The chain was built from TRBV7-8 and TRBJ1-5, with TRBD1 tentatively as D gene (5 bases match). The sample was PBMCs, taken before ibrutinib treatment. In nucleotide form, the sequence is TGTGCCAGCAGCTTAGTCGGTCAGGGAGTCCTCAATCAGCCCCAGCATTTT. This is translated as CASSLVGQGVLNQPQHF.